The source of this T cell receptor (beta chain) is a study of blood T cell repertoires in COVID-19. On the study more broadly: Samples taken during acute and convalescent COVID-19 were collected in the United States, Italy and Spain. The cDNA or gDNA used as material had been derived from T cells, B-cell-depleted T cells, or PBMCs.

The repertoire was sequenced with immunoSEQ multiplex PCR; TCRdb's copy has only in-frame clones and lacks some. The sample shows about 230,000 clones, approximately 87% of them seen only once. This CDR3 is built from 16 residues. The J gene is TRBJ2-7, the V gene TRBV21-1; the tabulated D call, TRBD2, remains unverified against the DNA. TRBV21-1 is a pseudogene locus. The sequencing sample was made of peripheral blood. The TCR sequence derives from a woman in her 70s with active or convalescent COVID-19. The CDR3 DNA reads TGTGCCAGCAGTCCGGTGGGGAGTCGGATGGTGGGCGAGCAGTACTTC. Translation: CASSPVGSRMVGEQYF.